This T cell receptor beta chain was sequenced for a study of CD8+ T cells in alopecia areata. Background on the study: The drug, oral tofacitinib, was given to treated patients at 5 to 10 mg twice daily. Tofacitinib exposure lasted 6 to 18 months, followed by 6 months off drug. Findings of the study overall: Scalp sample data also include resident alphabeta T cells from normal skin. Clonality exceeded that of normal scalp in lesional scalp, most notably in alopecia totalis/universalis.

Indicated treatment: oral pan-JAK inhibitor, 5-10 mg twice daily. About this clone: What it binds is not known.

Sequencing templates came from extracted RNA that was reverse transcribed into cDNA. Produced via immunoSEQ multiplex PCR; TCRdb's table is partial and in-frame only. The sample shows about 250,000 clones, around three fifths of them seen only once. Per germline, CDR1 SQVTM and CDR2 ANQGSEA. The CDR3 length is 13 residues. V shed 1 base and J shed 4 bases, with 10 bases lying between them. The source material was CD4+ T cells sorted from blood, sampled at roughly week 53, from a patient treated with tofacitinib. V is TRBV29-1 and J is TRBJ1-2; D not certain. The sequence was obtained from a human donor with alopecia areata. The CDR3, as DNA: TGCAGCGTTGAAGGGGGTACAATCTATGGCTACACCTTC. This translates into CSVEGGTIYGYTF.